This T cell receptor beta chain appears in the sequencing data of a study of blood T cells in healthy people across ages. Overall study findings and caveats: Per million T cells, the diversity of TCR beta decreased roughly linearly as age advanced.

Notes on this clonotype: Antigen specificity is unknown.

It was with a sample-barcoded 5' primer and a J-beta primer mix that a second PCR of about 7 to 12 cycles was run. TCRdb re-analysed the 5' RACE reads in MiXCR, keeping a single row per CDR3 protein. The profile shows approximately 800,000 distinct CDR3 sequences, under 80% of them singletons. The germline CDR1 and CDR2 sequences are MNHEY and SVGAGI. This CDR3 has 17 amino acids. V was pared by 1 base and J by 0 bases, with 16 bases between. Input material: blood. The rearrangement uses TRBV6-5 and TRBJ2-7, with D perhaps TRBD2 (7 bases). The origin of this receptor is a man aged 25-40 years in good health. CDR3 protein: CASSYYRGGLNSYEQYF. CDR3 coding DNA: TGTGCCAGCAGTTACTATCGCGGGGGCCTCAACTCCTACGAGCAGTACTTC.